This T cell receptor beta chain was captured in a study of blood T cell repertoires in COVID-19. As for the study in general: COVID-19 samples collected from the United States, Italy and Spain covered acute and convalescent phases.

This table comes from immunoSEQ multiplex PCR, and its TCRdb copy is limited to in-frame clones, with some not included. The repertoire holds more than 350,000 clones, with 88% as singletons. V trimming: 0 bases; J trimming: 3 bases; junction bases outside the gene matches: 4. This CDR3 is 16 amino acids long. Germline lookup yields CDR1 MNHEY and CDR2 SVGAGI. Sequencing input: PBMCs or T cells enriched from blood (not recorded which). This chain connects TRBV6-5 to TRBJ2-3; TRBD2 aligns across 9 bases. This sequence was found in a woman aged 18-29 years who had been exposed to COVID-19. The CDR3 DNA follows: TGTGCCAGCAGTTACTCGTACAGCGGGAGGACAGATACGCAGTATTTT. Translation: CASSYSYSGRTDTQYF.